The 8 T cell receptor beta chains listed next were all sequenced from one sample in a study of blood T cells in healthy people across ages (dated by TCRdb to 2013 to 2016). Library preparation used 5' RACE. Instrument used: Illumina HiSeq 2500. A second PCR of about 6 to 11 cycles was performed with a sample-barcoded 5' primer and a J-beta primer mix. TCRdb reanalyzed the raw reads on its own, using fastp at Q25 for trimming and MiXCR for clone calling, and kept in-frame beta chains. Every entry covers one CDR3 protein and lists the most common genes and DNA from its rows. This sample holds 1.5 million to 2 million distinct CDR3 sequences; roughly 32% were observed only once. The top ten clones comprise around 10% of the sample. Sequencing was performed on blood. The receptor source for this set is a woman aged 30 to 39 in good health.

In this sample, this clonotype turned up many times. This chain links TRBV4-1 with TRBJ2-5; perhaps TRBD1 as D (6 bases). The assigned J gene may be wrong: the sequence end matches TRBJ2-7 better. Germline V gene data show CDR1 as MGHRA and CDR2 as YSYEKL. The CDR3 consists of 16 residues. The CDR3 reads CASSQAPGHPLVEQYF. Written as DNA, the CDR3 is TGCGCCAGCAGCCAAGCTCCGGGACACCCGCTGGTCGAGCAGTACTTC.

Comments on this clonotype: One end of the junction is discordant with germline, which a read error may explain. The chain carries TRBV9 and TRBJ1-3, with D hard to call. CDR1 and CDR2 from the germline V gene are SGDLS and YYNGEE. This CDR3 comprises 15 residues. The CDR3 DNA reads TGTGCCAGCACCTTAGGGCCCGGCTCTGGAAACGCCATATATTTT. Translated: CASTLGPGSGNAIYF.

This chain connects TRBV20-1 to TRBJ2-7; no reliable D call. CDR1 DFQATT and CDR2 SNEGSKA come from the germline V gene (reference sequence). The CDR3 has 13 residues. Trimming cost V 6 bases and J 4 bases, with 16 bases left between them. The CDR3 reads CSAPKDGTYEQYF. In nucleotides, the CDR3 is TGCAGTGCGCCAAAGGACGGTACTTACGAGCAGTACTTC.

V is TRBV20-1 and J is TRBJ2-7, with D possibly matching TRBD1 (6 bases). The CDR3 is 14 amino acids. Germline CDR1 and CDR2: DFQATT and SNEGSKA (reference sequence). Trimming shortened V by 6 bases and J by 2 bases, and 17 bases separated the two germline ends. CDR3 loop: CSAPLDRSPYEQYF. The DNA for the CDR3 is TGCAGTGCCCCCCTCGACAGGTCTCCCTACGAGCAGTACTTC.

The rearrangement joins TRBV4-1 to TRBJ2-1; TRBD2 aligns across 11 bases. Trimming removed 4 bases from V and 5 bases from J; junction bases left unmatched: 10. This CDR3 region has 17 residues. Germline V gene data show CDR1 as MGHRA and CDR2 as YSYEKL. For the CDR3, the DNA is TGCGCCAGCAGCCTGGGTTATAGCGGGGGGGGACACAATGAGCAGTTCTTC. Residues: CASSLGYSGGGHNEQFF.

This clonotype occurred many times. V usage is TRBV3-1 and J usage is TRBJ1-2; D gene unclear. Trimming removed 4 bases from V and 5 bases from J, with 11 bases in between. CDR3 length: 13 amino acids. Germline V gives CDR1 LGHDT, CDR2 YNNKEL (reference sequence). CDR3 amino acids: CASSPHGSYGYTF. CDR3 nucleotides: TGTGCCAGCAGCCCCCACGGGTCATATGGCTACACCTTC.

The V gene is TRBV6-2 or TRBV6-3, the J gene TRBJ2-2; 8 positions agree with TRBD2. The V gene's germline CDR1 is MNHEY and CDR2 SVGEGT. V was clipped by 2 bases and J by 6 bases; unmatched bases: 8. This CDR3 region has 16 residues. DNA of the CDR3: TGTGCCAGCAGTTACCCGACGGGACTAGTTCCCGGGGAGCTGTTTTTT. Its translation: CASSYPTGLVPGELFF.

A word on this clonotype: It may be a read error: a sequence one base away is much more abundant. The chain is built from TRBV7-3 and TRBJ2-5; D is ambiguous. CDR3 length: 15 residues. CDR1 is SGHTA and CDR2 is FQGTGA in the germline V gene. CDR3 nucleotides: TGTGCCAGCAGTCCCGGACCGACGCTCCAAGAGGCCCAGTACTTC. Amino acids: CASSPGPTLQEAQYF.